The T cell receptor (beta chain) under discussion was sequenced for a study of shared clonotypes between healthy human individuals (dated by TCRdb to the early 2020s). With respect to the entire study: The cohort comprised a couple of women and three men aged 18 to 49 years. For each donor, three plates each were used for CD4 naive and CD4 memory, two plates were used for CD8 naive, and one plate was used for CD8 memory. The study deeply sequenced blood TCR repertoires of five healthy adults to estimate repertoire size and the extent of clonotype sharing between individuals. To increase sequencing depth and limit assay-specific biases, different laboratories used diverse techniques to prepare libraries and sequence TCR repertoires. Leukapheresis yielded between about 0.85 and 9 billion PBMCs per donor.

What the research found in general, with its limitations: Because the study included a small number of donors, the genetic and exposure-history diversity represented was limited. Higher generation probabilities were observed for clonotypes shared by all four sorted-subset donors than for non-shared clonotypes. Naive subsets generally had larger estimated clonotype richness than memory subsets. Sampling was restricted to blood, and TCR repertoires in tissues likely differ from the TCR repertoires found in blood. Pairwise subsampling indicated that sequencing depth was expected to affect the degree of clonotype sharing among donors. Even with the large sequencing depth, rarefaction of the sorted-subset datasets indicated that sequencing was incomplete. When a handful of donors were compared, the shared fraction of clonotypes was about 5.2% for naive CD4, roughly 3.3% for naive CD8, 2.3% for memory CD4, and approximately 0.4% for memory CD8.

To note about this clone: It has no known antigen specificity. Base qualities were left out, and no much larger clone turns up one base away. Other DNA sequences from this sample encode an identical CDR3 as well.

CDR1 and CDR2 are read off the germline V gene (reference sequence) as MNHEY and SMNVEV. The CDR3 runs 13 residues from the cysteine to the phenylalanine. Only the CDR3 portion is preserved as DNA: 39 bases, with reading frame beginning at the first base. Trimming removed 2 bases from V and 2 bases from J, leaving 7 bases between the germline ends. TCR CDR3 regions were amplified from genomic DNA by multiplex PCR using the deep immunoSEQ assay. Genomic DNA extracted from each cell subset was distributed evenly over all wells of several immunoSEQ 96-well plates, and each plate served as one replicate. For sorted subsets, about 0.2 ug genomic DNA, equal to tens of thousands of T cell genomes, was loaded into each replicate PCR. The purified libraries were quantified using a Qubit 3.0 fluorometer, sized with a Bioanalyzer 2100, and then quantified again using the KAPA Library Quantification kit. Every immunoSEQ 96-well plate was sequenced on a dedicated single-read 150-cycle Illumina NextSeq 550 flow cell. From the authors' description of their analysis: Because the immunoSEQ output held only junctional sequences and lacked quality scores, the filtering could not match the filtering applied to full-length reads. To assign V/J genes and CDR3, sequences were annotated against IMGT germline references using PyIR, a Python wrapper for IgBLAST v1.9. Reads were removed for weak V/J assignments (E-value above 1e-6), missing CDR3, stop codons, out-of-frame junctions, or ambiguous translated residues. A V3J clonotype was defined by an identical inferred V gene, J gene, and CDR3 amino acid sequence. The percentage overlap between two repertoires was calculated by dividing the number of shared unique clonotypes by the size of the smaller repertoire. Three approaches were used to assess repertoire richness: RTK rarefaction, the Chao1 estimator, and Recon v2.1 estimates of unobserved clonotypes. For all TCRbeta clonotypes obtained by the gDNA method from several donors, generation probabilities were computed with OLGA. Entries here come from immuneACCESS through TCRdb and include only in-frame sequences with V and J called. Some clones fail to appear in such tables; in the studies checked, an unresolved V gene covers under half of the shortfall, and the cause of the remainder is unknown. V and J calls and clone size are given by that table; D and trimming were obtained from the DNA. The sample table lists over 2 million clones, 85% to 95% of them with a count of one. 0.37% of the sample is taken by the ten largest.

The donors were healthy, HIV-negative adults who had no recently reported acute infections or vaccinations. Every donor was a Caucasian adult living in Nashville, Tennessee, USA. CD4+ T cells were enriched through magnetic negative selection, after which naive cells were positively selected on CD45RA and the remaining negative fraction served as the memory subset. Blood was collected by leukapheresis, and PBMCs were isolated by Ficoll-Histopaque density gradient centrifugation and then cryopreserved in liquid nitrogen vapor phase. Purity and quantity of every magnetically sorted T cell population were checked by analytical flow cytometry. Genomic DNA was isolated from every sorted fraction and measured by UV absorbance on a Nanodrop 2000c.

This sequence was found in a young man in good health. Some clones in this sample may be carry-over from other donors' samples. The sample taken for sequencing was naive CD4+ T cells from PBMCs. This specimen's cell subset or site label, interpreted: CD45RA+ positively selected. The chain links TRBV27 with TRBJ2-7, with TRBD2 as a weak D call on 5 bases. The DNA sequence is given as TGTGCCAGCAGTTTACTAGCAACCTACGAGCAGTACTTC. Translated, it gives CASSLLATYEQYF.